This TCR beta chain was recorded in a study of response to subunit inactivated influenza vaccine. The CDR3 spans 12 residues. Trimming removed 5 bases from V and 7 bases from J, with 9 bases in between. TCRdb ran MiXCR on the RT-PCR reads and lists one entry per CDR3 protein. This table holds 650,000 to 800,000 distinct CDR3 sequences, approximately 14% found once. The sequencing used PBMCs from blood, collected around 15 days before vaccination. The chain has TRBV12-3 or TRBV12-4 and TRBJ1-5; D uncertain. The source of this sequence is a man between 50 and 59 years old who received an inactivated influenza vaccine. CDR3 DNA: TGTGCCAGCAGTCCGGAATTGCAGCCCCAGCATTTT. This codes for CASSPELQPQHF.